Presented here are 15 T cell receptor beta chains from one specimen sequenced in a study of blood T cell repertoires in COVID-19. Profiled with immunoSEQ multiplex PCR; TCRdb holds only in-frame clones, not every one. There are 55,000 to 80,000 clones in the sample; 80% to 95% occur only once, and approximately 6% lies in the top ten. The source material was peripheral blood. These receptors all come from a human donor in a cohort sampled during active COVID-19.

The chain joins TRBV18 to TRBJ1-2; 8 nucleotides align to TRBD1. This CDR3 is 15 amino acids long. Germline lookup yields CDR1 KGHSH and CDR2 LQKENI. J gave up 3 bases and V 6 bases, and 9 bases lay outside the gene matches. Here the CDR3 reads CASSQGAGSDYGYTF. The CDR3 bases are TGTGCCAGCTCCCAGGGGGCAGGGTCTGACTATGGCTACACCTTC.

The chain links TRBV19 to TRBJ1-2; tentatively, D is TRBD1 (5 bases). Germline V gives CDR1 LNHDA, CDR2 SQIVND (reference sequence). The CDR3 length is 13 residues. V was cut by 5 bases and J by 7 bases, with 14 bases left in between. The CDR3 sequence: CASSLRVLSGYTF. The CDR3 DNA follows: TGTGCCAGTAGTCTCAGGGTTCTAAGTGGCTACACCTTC.

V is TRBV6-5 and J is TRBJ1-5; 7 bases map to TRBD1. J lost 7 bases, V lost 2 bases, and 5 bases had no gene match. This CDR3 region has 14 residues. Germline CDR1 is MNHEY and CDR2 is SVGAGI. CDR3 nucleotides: TGTGCCAGCAGTTACGGAGGGGGCAGACAGCCCCAGCATTTT. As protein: CASSYGGGRQPQHF.

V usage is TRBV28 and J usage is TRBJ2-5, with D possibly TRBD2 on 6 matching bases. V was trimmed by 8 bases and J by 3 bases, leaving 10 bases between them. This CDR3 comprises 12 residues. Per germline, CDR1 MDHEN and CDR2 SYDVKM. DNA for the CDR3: TGTGCCAGCGCGGCGGGGAAAGAGACCCAGTACTTC. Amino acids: CASAAGKETQYF.

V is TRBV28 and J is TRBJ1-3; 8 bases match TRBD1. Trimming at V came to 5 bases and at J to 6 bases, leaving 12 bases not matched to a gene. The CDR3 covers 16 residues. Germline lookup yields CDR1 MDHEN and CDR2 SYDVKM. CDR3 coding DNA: TGTGCCAGCAGTCCCACCCCCCCACAGGGGGAAAACACCATATATTTT. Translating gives CASSPTPPQGENTIYF.

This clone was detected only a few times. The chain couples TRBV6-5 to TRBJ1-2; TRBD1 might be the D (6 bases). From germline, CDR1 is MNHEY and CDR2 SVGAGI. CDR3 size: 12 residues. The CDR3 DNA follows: TGTGCTTCCCAGGGAGGGGGGGATGGCTACACCTTC. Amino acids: CASQGGGDGYTF.

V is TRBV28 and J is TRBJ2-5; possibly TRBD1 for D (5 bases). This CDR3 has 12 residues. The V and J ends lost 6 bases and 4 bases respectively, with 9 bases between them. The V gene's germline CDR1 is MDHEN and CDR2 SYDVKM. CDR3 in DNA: TGTGCCAGCAGCACAGGTGGAGAGACCCAGTACTTC. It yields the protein CASSTGGETQYF.

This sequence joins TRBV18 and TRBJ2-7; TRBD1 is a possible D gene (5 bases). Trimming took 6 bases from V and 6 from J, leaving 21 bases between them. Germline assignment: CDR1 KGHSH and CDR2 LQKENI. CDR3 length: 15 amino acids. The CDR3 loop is CASSPSPEQGGEQYF. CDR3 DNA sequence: TGTGCCAGCTCCCCCTCTCCCGAGCAGGGCGGCGAGCAGTACTTC.

The CDR3 nucleotides read TGTGCAAGTCGCTCCCCTAGTGCGGGGTCTAATGAGCAGTTCTTC. Amino acid sequence: CASRSPSAGSNEQFF. The chain recombines TRBV12-2 with TRBJ2-1; TRBD2, the table's D call, was not compared with the DNA. TRBV12-2 has pseudogene status. There are 15 residues in the CDR3.

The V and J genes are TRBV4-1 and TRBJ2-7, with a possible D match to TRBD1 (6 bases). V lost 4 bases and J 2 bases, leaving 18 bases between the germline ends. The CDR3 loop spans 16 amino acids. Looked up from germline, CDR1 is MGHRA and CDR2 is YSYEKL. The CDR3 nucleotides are TGCGCCAGCAGCCTGCACCGGAACAGGGCGACCTACGAGCAGTACTTC. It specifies CASSLHRNRATYEQYF.

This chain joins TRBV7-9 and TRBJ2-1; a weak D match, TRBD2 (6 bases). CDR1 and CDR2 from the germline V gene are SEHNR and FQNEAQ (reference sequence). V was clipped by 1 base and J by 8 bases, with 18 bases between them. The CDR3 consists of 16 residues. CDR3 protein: CASSLGGPGLLDEQFF. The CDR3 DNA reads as TGTGCCAGCAGCTTAGGAGGGCCGGGACTCCTGGATGAGCAGTTCTTC.

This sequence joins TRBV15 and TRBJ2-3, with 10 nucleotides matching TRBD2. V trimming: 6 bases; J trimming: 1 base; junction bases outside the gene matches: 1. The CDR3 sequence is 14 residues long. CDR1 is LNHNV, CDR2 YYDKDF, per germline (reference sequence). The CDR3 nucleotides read TGTGCCACCAGTCTAGCGGGAGGCACAGATACGCAGTATTTT. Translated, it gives CATSLAGGTDTQYF.

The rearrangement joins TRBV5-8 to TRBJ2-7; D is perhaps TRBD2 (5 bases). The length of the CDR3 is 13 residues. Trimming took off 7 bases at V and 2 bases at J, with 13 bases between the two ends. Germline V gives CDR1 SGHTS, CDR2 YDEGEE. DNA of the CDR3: TGTGCCAGCTTTGCGGGCCCAACCTACGAGCAGTACTTC. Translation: CASFAGPTYEQYF.

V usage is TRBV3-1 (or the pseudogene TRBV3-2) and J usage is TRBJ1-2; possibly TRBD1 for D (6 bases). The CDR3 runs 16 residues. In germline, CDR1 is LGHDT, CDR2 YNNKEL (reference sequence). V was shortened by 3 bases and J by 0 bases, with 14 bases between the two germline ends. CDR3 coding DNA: TGTGCCAGCAGCCAGAGGGGGGGCCATTCTAACTATGGCTACACCTTC. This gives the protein CASSQRGGHSNYGYTF.

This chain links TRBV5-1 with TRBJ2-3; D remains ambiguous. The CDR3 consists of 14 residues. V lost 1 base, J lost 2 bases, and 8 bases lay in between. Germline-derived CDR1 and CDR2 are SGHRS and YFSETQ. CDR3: CASSLSTDTDTQYF. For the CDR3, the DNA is TGCGCCAGCAGCTTGAGTACAGACACAGATACGCAGTATTTT. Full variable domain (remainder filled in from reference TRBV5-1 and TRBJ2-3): KAGVTQTPRYLIKTRGQQVTLSCSPISGHRSVSWYQQTPGQGLQFLFEYFSETQRNKGNFPGRFSGRQFSNSRSEMNVSTLELGDSALYLCASSLSTDTDTQYFGPGTRLTVL.